These 4 T cell receptor beta chains came from one sample sequenced in a study of vaccination effects on CD4 cells after COVID-19. Peptide-pool stimulation followed by sequencing identified expanded antigen-specific CD4+ clonotypes in the ViraFEST assay. The authors isolated CD4+ T cells after less than eleven days of culture. The person's infection with SARS-CoV-2, confirmed by PCR, took place between March and December 2020. Clones were sequenced by immunoSEQ multiplex PCR, and TCRdb holds only the in-frame ones, with some missing. The sample includes 25,000 to 35,000 clones, 70% to 85% of them seen just once. These receptors have no identified antigens. The sample in question was CD4+ T cells from PBMCs cultured with a peptide pool, obtained before COVID-19 vaccination. These receptor sequences come from a human donor who had a prior SARS-CoV-2 infection.

The chain recombines TRBV12-3 or TRBV12-4 with TRBJ1-2; 8 bases match TRBD1. The CDR3 runs 13 residues. The J segment lost 6 bases and the V segment lost 3 bases, leaving 3 bases of the junction unmatched. CDR3 DNA: TGTGCCAGCAGTTTGAACAGGGGGGATGGCTACACCTTC. This encodes CASSLNRGDGYTF.

DNA for the CDR3: TGTGCCAGCAGCTTAGCGAACGGGGTCGAGCAGTTCTTC. This gives the protein CASSLANGVEQFF. The rearrangement joins TRBV7-2 to TRBJ2-1, with a tentative D call TRBD2 (5 bases). This CDR3 contains 13 residues. V was trimmed by 0 bases and J by 10 bases, leaving 10 bases between them. Germline V gene sequence: CDR1 SGHTA, CDR2 FQGNSA. The entire variable domain, with the rest obtained from reference TRBV7-2 and TRBJ2-1, is as follows: GAGVSQSPSNKVTEKGKDVELRCDPISGHTALYWYRQSLGQGLEFLIYFQGNSAPDKSGLPSDRFSAERTGGSVSTLTIQRTQQEDSAVYLCASSLANGVEQFFGPGTRLTVL.

The rearrangement uses TRBV5-8 and TRBJ1-3, with D tentatively TRBD1 (5 bases). This CDR3 region has 14 residues. In germline, CDR1 is SGHTS, CDR2 YDEGEE. V shed 0 bases and J shed 8 bases, with 12 bases lying between them. CDR3: CASSLAQSGHTIYF. The CDR3 DNA is TGTGCCAGCAGCTTGGCCCAGTCGGGACACACCATATATTTT.

This rearrangement joins TRBV20-1 to TRBJ1-3, with D possibly TRBD1 on 5 matching bases. V was pared by 3 bases and J by 2 bases, with 8 bases between. CDR1 is DFQATT and CDR2 is SNEGSKA in the germline V gene (reference sequence). The CDR3 has 13 residues. Here the CDR3 DNA reads TGCAGTGCTAGTCGGGGGGCTGGAAACACCATATATTTT. Protein sequence: CSASRGAGNTIYF.